This T cell receptor (beta chain) came from a study of T-cell memory formation after mild COVID-19. MiXCR was run by TCRdb on the 5' RACE reads, yielding one entry per CDR3 protein. The sample has around 440,000 distinct CDR3 sequences; 15% to 20% are singletons. There are a few counts of this clonotype. Trimming cost V 3 bases and J 4 bases; bases outside gene matches: 5. The germline V gene has CDR1 MGHRA and CDR2 YSYEKL. The CDR3 length is 16 residues. This receptor was obtained from an adult woman who had mild COVID-19 (a few samples of this study predate the infection). Cell type and time point are not known. The gene calls are TRBV4-1 and TRBJ2-7; TRBD2 matches 14 bases. Sequencing was performed on PBMCs or a T cell subset sorted from them (not recorded which). The CDR3 nucleotides are TGCGCCAGCAGCCATTTGACTAGCGGGAGGGAATACGAGCAGTACTTC. Translation: CASSHLTSGREYEQYF.